A selection of T cell receptor beta chains follows, all from one sample in a study of CD8+ T cells in alopecia areata. Sequencing used immunoSEQ multiplex PCR; TCRdb keeps in-frame clones, though not all of them. The sample has about 150,000 clones, 45% to 60% seen once. Specimen: CD8+ T cells sorted from blood, collected at week 0. Source of these receptors: a human donor with alopecia areata. CDR3s include the opening cysteine and the closing phenylalanine or tryptophan. D genes are given only for firm matches. Some rows mark clone size as missing; the rest say once, few, many or name a class of expanded clone.

>TRBV30|NA|TRBJ1-4|NA
CAWLTENNEKLFF
TGTGCCTGGTTGACAGAGAATAATGAAAAACTGTTTTTT
>TRBV7-9|TRBD1|TRBJ2-7|NA
CASSTGGASYEQYF
TGTGCCAGCAGCACAGGGGGCGCTTCCTACGAGCAGTACTTC
>TRBV13|NA|TRBJ1-4|NA
CASSSRGEKLFF
TGTGCCAGCAGCTCCCGTGGTGAAAAACTGTTTTTT
>TRBV10-3|NA|TRBJ1-5|NA
CAIRDHREGQPQHF
TGTGCCATCAGGGACCATCGAGAGGGACAGCCCCAGCATTTT
>TRBV29-1|TRBD1|TRBJ2-1|NA
CSGDRDNEQFF
TGCAGCGGAGACAGGGACAATGAGCAGTTCTTC
>TRBV2|TRBD1|TRBJ1-2|once
CASSEALRDRLRGYTF
TGTGCCAGCAGTGAAGCGCTTCGGGACAGACTTCGCGGCTACACCTTC
>TRBV11-2|NA|TRBJ1-1|NA
CASSLDGIWGMNTEAFF
TGTGCCAGCAGCTTAGACGGCATCTGGGGGATGAACACTGAAGCTTTCTTT
>TRBV13|TRBD1|TRBJ1-5|NA
CASSLGPRTGGNQPQHF
TGTGCCAGCAGCTTAGGTCCCCGGACAGGGGGCAACCAGCCCCAGCATTTT
>TRBV30|TRBD1|TRBJ2-2|NA
CASRGIGELFF
TGTGCCTCCAGGGGGATCGGGGAGCTGTTTTTT
>TRBV11-2|NA|TRBJ2-3|few
CASSLVGDTQYF
TGTGCCAGCAGCTTAGTAGGGGATACGCAGTATTTT
>TRBV2|TRBD1|TRBJ1-2|NA
CASTDRDYGYTF
TGTGCCAGCACGGACAGGGACTATGGCTACACCTTC
>TRBV27|NA|TRBJ2-1|NA
CASSLSVLKGRNNEQFF
TGTGCCAGCAGTTTATCGGTTCTGAAGGGGAGGAACAATGAGCAGTTCTTC
>TRBV30|NA|TRBJ1-1|NA
CAWWAGDTEAFF
TGTGCCTGGTGGGCCGGGGACACTGAAGCTTTCTTT
>TRBV4-3|NA|TRBJ1-1|few
CASSQGPIGTEAFF
TGCGCCAGCAGCCAAGGTCCCATTGGCACTGAAGCTTTCTTT
>TRBV4-3|TRBD2|TRBJ2-3|NA
CASSQDALGGGTDTQYF
TGCGCCAGCAGCCAAGACGCTCTGGGGGGGGGCACAGATACGCAGTATTTT
>TRBV14|NA|TRBJ2-7|NA
CASSQAPNEQYF
TGTGCCAGCAGCCAAGCCCCCAACGAGCAGTACTTC
>TRBV30|TRBD1|TRBJ2-7|NA
CAWSAGTGGFYEQYF
TGTGCCTGGAGCGCCGGGACAGGGGGCTTCTACGAGCAGTACTTC
>TRBV4-3|NA|TRBJ1-5|NA
CASSQDPVSNQPQHF
TGCGCCAGCAGCCAAGATCCGGTCAGCAATCAGCCCCAGCATTTT
>TRBV5-1|NA|TRBJ1-4|NA
CASSDSNNEKLFF
TGCGCCAGCAGCGACAGTAACAATGAAAAACTGTTTTTT
>TRBV20-1|NA|TRBJ1-4|NA
CSARDQTDSTF
TGCAGTGCTAGAGATCAAACGGACTCCACTTTT